Listed below are T cell receptor beta chains from one sample, sequenced in a study of response to subunit inactivated influenza vaccine. Each CDR3 protein gets one entry after TCRdb re-called the RT-PCR reads with MiXCR. Of fewer than 400,000 distinct CDR3 sequences detected, about a fifth appear once; the ten largest clones hold roughly 10%. The starting material was PBMCs from blood, obtained roughly 20 months after vaccination. Receptor source: a man aged 50 to 75 who received an inactivated influenza vaccine. The conserved cysteine and the conserved F or W are not part of the CDR3 here. Fields, in order: D gene, V gene, CDR3 protein. D genes are given only for firm matches.

D: TRBD2
V: TRBV28
CDR3: ASRSSGLAGVETQY

D: TRBD1
V: TRBV20-1
CDR3: SASGDRGDTEAF

D: .
V: TRBV2
CDR3: ASSKTGIYYGYT

D: .
V: TRBV18
CDR3: ASSPPGRIYGYT

D: TRBD2
V: TRBV5-5
CDR3: ASSLELAGGITYNEQF

D: TRBD1
V: TRBV5-1
CDR3: ASSEGATNQPQH

D: .
V: TRBV18
CDR3: ASSPSVPGASNYGYT

D: TRBD1
V: TRBV3-1
CDR3: ASSQARTGPDTQY

D: TRBD1
V: TRBV4-3
CDR3: ASSQDLDRGFSNQPQH

D: TRBD1
V: TRBV6-1
CDR3: ASSEVFVDRWPKDYGYT